The 4 T cell receptor beta chains reported below all come from one sample, sequenced in a study of blood T cell repertoires in COVID-19. Clones were sequenced by immunoSEQ multiplex PCR, and TCRdb holds only the in-frame ones, with some missing. Of over 300,000 clones listed, around 86% are singletons. Sequencing was performed on PBMCs or T cells enriched from blood (not recorded which). These TCRs come from a woman between 18 and 30 years old who had recovered from COVID-19.

CDR3: CASSRDRGYEQYF. CDR3 nucleotides: TGTGCCAGCAGTCGGGACAGGGGATACGAGCAGTACTTC. J is TRBJ2-7 and V is TRBV27, with 10 bases matching TRBD1. Per the germline V gene, CDR1 is MNHEY and CDR2 is SMNVEV (reference sequence). The CDR3 is made up of 13 amino acids. Unmatched junction bases numbered 2, after V lost 5 bases and J lost 4 bases.

The chain is built from TRBV7-3 and TRBJ1-2; D not resolved. V was pared by 5 bases and J by 4 bases, with 11 bases between. The CDR3 spans 13 residues. Germline V gene data show CDR1 as SGHTA and CDR2 as FQGTGA. The CDR3 region is CASSEEISYGYTF. The CDR3 DNA is TGTGCCAGCAGCGAAGAGATAAGCTATGGCTACACCTTC.

The chain uses TRBV29-1 and TRBJ1-2, with D uncertain. Per germline, CDR1 SQVTM and CDR2 ANQGSEA. V was pared by 3 bases and J by 5 bases, with 7 bases between. This CDR3 contains 11 residues. This chain's CDR3 is CSVDYLYGYTF. The DNA for the CDR3 is TGCAGCGTTGACTACTTATATGGCTACACCTTC. The entire variable domain, with the rest obtained from reference TRBV29-1 and TRBJ1-2, is as follows: SAVISQKPSRDICQRGTSLTIQCQVDSQVTMMFWYRQQPGQSLTLIATANQGSEATYESGFVIDKFPISRPNLTFSTLTVSNMSPEDSSIYLCSVDYLYGYTFGSGTRLTVV.

The chain employs TRBV2 and TRBJ2-2; a weak D match, TRBD2 (6 bases). Germline loops: CDR1 SNHLY, CDR2 FYNNEI. The CDR3 sequence is 15 residues long. V gave up 5 bases and J gave up 6 bases, with 16 bases separating them. The CDR3 coding sequence is TGTGCCAGCAGTCGGGACGGGAGACTAGCCGGGGAGCTGTTTTTT. It specifies CASSRDGRLAGELFF.